Listed below are T cell receptor beta chains from one sample, sequenced in a study of T cell responses to AZD1222 COVID-19 vaccine. Assay: immunoSEQ multiplex PCR; the TCRdb copy retains only in-frame clones and omits some. The sample holds about 160,000 clones, just over 90% seen once. Sequenced here: peripheral blood, sampled on day 0 of MenACWY control vaccination. The receptors shown here come from an adult in good health. Each CDR3 is given with its conserved first and last residue. Fields, in order: clone size, D gene, J gene, V gene, CDR3 protein, CDR3 DNA. The D gene is left open where the match is weak. The size field is filled for only some rows; it gives once, few, many or a size class.

abundance: .; d_gene: TRBD1; j_gene: TRBJ2-7; v_gene: TRBV28; CDR3aa: CASSYRGDSYEQYF; CDR3nt: TGTGCCAGCAGTTACAGGGGGGACTCCTACGAGCAGTACTTC
abundance: .; d_gene: .; j_gene: TRBJ2-4; v_gene: TRBV19; CDR3aa: CASTPRLGSGAKNIQYF; CDR3nt: TGTGCCAGTACCCCTAGATTGGGTTCCGGGGCCAAAAACATTCAGTACTTC
abundance: once; d_gene: .; j_gene: TRBJ1-5; v_gene: TRBV30; CDR3aa: CAWSKGLSNQPQHF; CDR3nt: TGTGCCTGGAGTAAGGGACTCAGCAATCAGCCCCAGCATTTT
abundance: .; d_gene: TRBD2; j_gene: TRBJ2-3; v_gene: TRBV14; CDR3aa: CASSPTSGRADTQYF; CDR3nt: TGTGCCAGCAGTCCGACTAGCGGGAGGGCAGATACGCAGTATTTT
abundance: .; d_gene: .; j_gene: TRBJ2-2; v_gene: TRBV19; CDR3aa: CASSTLLAGTNTGELFF; CDR3nt: TGTGCCAGTAGTACCCTACTTGCGGGAACGAACACCGGGGAGCTGTTTTTT
abundance: .; d_gene: .; j_gene: TRBJ2-1; v_gene: TRBV19; CDR3aa: CASSPGGFPYNEQFF; CDR3nt: TGTGCCAGTAGTCCCGGTGGGTTCCCCTACAATGAGCAGTTCTTC
abundance: .; d_gene: TRBD2; j_gene: TRBJ2-1; v_gene: TRBV6-1; CDR3aa: CASSQAGLAGAQEQFF; CDR3nt: TGTGCCAGCAGTCAAGCCGGGCTAGCGGGAGCTCAGGAGCAGTTCTTC
abundance: .; d_gene: .; j_gene: TRBJ2-2; v_gene: TRBV30; CDR3aa: CAWRGVAGELFF; CDR3nt: TGTGCCTGGAGAGGCGTGGCCGGGGAGCTGTTTTTT
abundance: .; d_gene: .; j_gene: TRBJ2-4; v_gene: TRBV15; CDR3aa: CATSPTVQAKNIQYF; CDR3nt: TGTGCCACCAGTCCCACGGTTCAAGCCAAAAACATTCAGTACTTC
abundance: .; d_gene: TRBD2; j_gene: TRBJ2-5; v_gene: TRBV11-1; CDR3aa: CASSLILAGGSETQYF; CDR3nt: TGTGCCAGCAGCTTAATACTAGCGGGAGGATCAGAGACCCAGTACTTC
abundance: .; d_gene: TRBD2; j_gene: TRBJ2-1; v_gene: TRBV5-6; CDR3aa: CASSWGLAGPNEQFF; CDR3nt: TGTGCCAGCAGCTGGGGACTAGCGGGCCCCAATGAGCAGTTCTTC
abundance: .; d_gene: .; j_gene: TRBJ1-5; v_gene: TRBV7-2; CDR3aa: CASSLVVNSNQPQHF; CDR3nt: TGTGCCAGCAGCTTAGTGGTGAATAGCAATCAGCCCCAGCATTTT
abundance: .; d_gene: TRBD1; j_gene: TRBJ2-5; v_gene: TRBV3-1/TRBV3-2; CDR3aa: CASSQETGTETQYF; CDR3nt: TGTGCCAGCAGCCAAGAGACAGGGACGGAGACCCAGTACTTC
abundance: .; d_gene: TRBD1; j_gene: TRBJ1-1; v_gene: TRBV7-3; CDR3aa: CASSRGQGREAFF; CDR3nt: TGTGCCAGCAGCCGAGGACAGGGGAGAGAAGCTTTCTTT
abundance: .; d_gene: .; j_gene: TRBJ1-2; v_gene: TRBV13; CDR3aa: CASSPGVRQPYGYTF; CDR3nt: TGTGCCAGCAGCCCAGGGGTTCGCCAACCCTATGGCTACACCTTC
abundance: .; d_gene: TRBD2; j_gene: TRBJ2-1; v_gene: TRBV27; CDR3aa: CASSLRVAGGRQGNEQFF; CDR3nt: TGTGCCAGCAGTTTACGGGTAGCGGGAGGGCGCCAGGGGAATGAGCAGTTCTTC